This TCR beta chain comes out of a study of T cell responses to AZD1222 COVID-19 vaccine. About the study: Recipients boosted at about 4 weeks or about 12 weeks are pooled. Study conclusions and caveats: Spike-specific TCR repertoires showed rising breadth and depth after two AZD1222 doses. Baseline testing showed seropositivity in only a handful of AZD1222 recipients. Spike-wide vaccine-associated CD4 TCRs dominated at 160-218 and 743-854.

Of note for this clone: Its antigen is as yet unknown. One end of the junction is discordant with germline, which a read error may explain.

Germline values: CDR1 SGHRS, CDR2 YFSETQ. The CDR3 loop spans 14 amino acids. Profiling relied on immunoSEQ multiplex PCR, and the TCRdb table lists in-frame clones only, not all of them. This sample has roughly 150,000 clones, with just under 95% found just once. Sequenced material: peripheral blood, taken on day 0 of AZD1222 vaccination. This chain links TRBV5-1 with TRBJ2-5; TRBD1 aligns across 9 bases. The TCR comes from an adult in good health. The CDR3 here is CASSTGQGQATQYF. Here the CDR3 DNA reads TGCGCCAGCAGCACCGGACAGGGGCAAGCGACCCAGTACTTC.